These T cell receptor beta chains were read from a single sample in a study of cytomegalovirus exposure and HLA in healthy donors. Profiling relied on immunoSEQ multiplex PCR, and the TCRdb table lists in-frame clones only, not all of them. The sample has some 110,000 clones, 65% to 90% seen once. The sequencing input was PBMCs. These TCRs come from a man aged 25-45 years in good health and CMV-seronegative. The CDR3 runs from the conserved cysteine through the conserved F or W. D genes are given only for firm matches. The listing skips clone size in some rows; elsewhere it reads once, few, many or a size class.

clone_size,j_call,d_call,v_call,cdr3_aa,cdr3_nt
few,TRBJ2-7,TRBD2,TRBV13,CASSLTAGGVGYEQYF,TGTGCCAGCAGCCTCACGGCGGGGGGCGTTGGCTACGAGCAGTACTTC
NA,TRBJ1-1,NA,TRBV7-2,CASSLVSMNTEAFF,TGTGCCAGCAGCTTAGTGAGTATGAACACTGAAGCTTTCTTT
NA,TRBJ2-7,NA,TRBV27,CASSYQGYEQYF,TGTGCCAGCAGTTACCAGGGCTACGAGCAGTACTTC
NA,TRBJ1-2,NA,TRBV5-6,CASSLVGFREYTF,TGTGCCAGCAGCTTGGTGGGTTTCCGGGAGTACACCTTC
NA,TRBJ1-2,NA,TRBV25-1,CASSESGGPYGYTF,TGTGCCAGCAGTGAATCTGGAGGGCCCTATGGCTACACCTTC
NA,TRBJ1-1,NA,TRBV5-1,CASSLGGVTEAFF,TGCGCCAGCAGCTTGGGGGGGGTCACTGAAGCTTTCTTT
few,TRBJ2-1,TRBD2,TRBV29-1,CSGMGGGAGNEQFF,TGCAGCGGCATGGGCGGGGGGGCCGGCAATGAGCAGTTCTTC
NA,TRBJ1-6,TRBD1,TRBV7-9,CSSSLAGQGIWNSPLHF,TGTTCCAGCAGCTTAGCGGGACAGGGCATATGGAATTCACCCCTCCACTTT
few,TRBJ1-6,NA,TRBV5-6,CASSRRVTNSPLHF,TGTGCCAGCAGTAGACGGGTGACCAATTCACCCCTCCACTTT
once,TRBJ1-2,NA,TRBV7-9,CASSLGGPNYGYTF,TGTGCCAGCAGCTTAGGAGGGCCTAACTATGGCTACACCTTC
NA,TRBJ1-2,TRBD1,TRBV25-1,CASSQGTGGITF,TGTGCCAGCAGCCAAGGAACAGGGGGAATCACCTTC
NA,TRBJ2-5,NA,TRBV27,CASNGGGGHPLTQYF,TGTGCCAGCAATGGAGGGGGGGGTCATCCTCTGACCCAGTACTTC
NA,TRBJ2-4,NA,TRBV7-9,CASSLGRVGQLTKNIQYF,TGTGCCAGCAGCTTAGGCAGGGTAGGGCAATTGACCAAAAACATTCAGTACTTC
NA,TRBJ2-5,NA,TRBV7-2,CASRPPEGVETQYF,TGTGCCAGCAGACCCCCGGAGGGCGTCGAGACCCAGTACTTC
NA,TRBJ2-5,NA,TRBV6-1,CASSEARGQETQYF,TGTGCCAGCAGTGAAGCTAGGGGCCAAGAGACCCAGTACTTC